The source of this TCR beta chain is a study of T cells in Graves' hyperthyroidism and ophthalmopathy. Turning to the study itself: At initial diagnosis, before any treatment had begun, peripheral blood was obtained.

The CDR3 is 16 amino acids. CDR1 and CDR2 (germline): SGHAT, FQNNGV. Unmatched junction bases numbered 5, after V lost 1 base and J lost 3 bases. Amplification of TCR beta CDR3 regions used RNA as the template. Using the HTBI primer set, a first-round RT-PCR was run on the TCR CDR3. TCRdb passed the multiplex PCR reads through MiXCR, listing each CDR3 protein once. The repertoire consists of about 350,000 distinct CDR3 sequences, with approximately 18% occurring once and the leading ten covering approximately 35%. This clonotype showed up many times. Its antigen is not known. Any symptoms of ophthalmopathy came after the first hyperthyroidism diagnosis, from which the blood sample dates. Study observations and caveats: Within blood appeared most thyroid clonotypes that had expanded above 0.001.

The chain links TRBV11-2 to TRBJ2-1; the match to TRBD2 covers 8 bases. Sequenced input: blood. This sequence was found in a woman in her 30s with Graves' hyperthyroidism that later progressed to Graves' ophthalmopathy. The CDR3 here is CASSLVSSGGYNEQFF. The CDR3 DNA sequence: TGTGCCAGCAGCTTAGTATCGAGCGGGGGCTACAATGAGCAGTTCTTC.